Below, 2 T cell receptor beta chains from the same sample are listed, as sequenced in a study of beta chain features in type 1 diabetes. The isolated RNA, all of it, was reverse transcribed, so expressed TCRB transcripts were what got sequenced. Sequenced by immunoSEQ multiplex PCR; TCRdb stores in-frame clones only, minus some. The sample lists over 150,000 clones; under 9.5% were seen once. Sequenced: central memory CD4+ T cells from blood. The receptors shown here come from a man aged 18-30 years in good health.

This sequence joins TRBV9 and TRBJ2-1; maybe TRBD1 (5 bases). Trimming stripped 0 bases from V and 0 bases from J, with 7 bases between. This CDR3 region has 15 residues. Germline V CDR1 and CDR2: SGDLS, YYNGEE. CDR3: CASSVVGASYNEQFF. The CDR3 DNA sequence: TGTGCCAGCAGCGTAGTAGGGGCCTCCTACAATGAGCAGTTCTTC.

This clone has ten or more counts. The rearrangement joins TRBV14 to TRBJ2-7; 8 bases are a match to TRBD2. The CDR3 is made up of 14 amino acids. From germline, CDR1 is SGHDN and CDR2 FVKESK. J lost 3 bases, V lost 4 bases, and 5 bases had no gene match. The CDR3 DNA sequence: TGTGCCAGCAGCCCCGGACTAGCAATCTACGAGCAGTACTTC. Its translation: CASSPGLAIYEQYF.